This T cell receptor (beta chain) was retrieved from a study of Graves' ophthalmopathy and Graves' hyperthyroidism. Study information: Peripheral blood sampling occurred at initial diagnosis, before any treatment.

V trimming: 3 bases; J trimming: 5 bases; junction bases outside the gene matches: 7. The CDR3 covers 14 residues. The germline gives CDR1 DFQATT, CDR2 SNEGSKA (reference sequence). This clonotype was detected many times. Establishment of the diagnosis relied upon clinical symptoms, serum thyroxine, TRAb, thyroid ultrasound and orbital computed tomography. The sequenced template was RNA, covering the TCR beta CDR3 region. HTBI-primed first-round RT-PCR preceded second-round multiplex PCR. MiXCR, run by TCRdb on the multiplex PCR reads, gives a single entry per CDR3 protein. The table includes around 670,000 distinct CDR3 sequences, 40% detected once.

The material sequenced was peripheral blood. V is TRBV20-1 and J is TRBJ1-5, with 7 bases aligning to TRBD1. The TCR sequence derives from an adult man with Graves' ophthalmopathy. The CDR3 here is CSARLQGTDQPQHF. The CDR3 nucleotides are TGCAGTGCTAGGTTACAGGGGACGGATCAGCCCCAGCATTTT.